A single sample gave rise to the 24 T cell receptor beta chains below, sequenced in a study of beta chain features in type 1 diabetes. Study-level findings and limits: Type 1 diabetes patients showed a moderate but significant shortening of TCRB CDR3s in all four CD4+ subsets.

cDNA synthesis used the whole RNA isolate, giving expressed TCRB sequences. Using immunoSEQ multiplex PCR, the repertoire was profiled, and TCRdb retains in-frame clones only, with some absent. The table has some 350,000 clones, roughly 12% seen once. These receptors are not linked to any known antigen. Sequenced input: naive CD4+ T cells from blood. The receptors come from a woman aged 18-29 years with type 1 diabetes.

This clone was counted a few times. This sequence joins TRBV5-1 and TRBJ1-1; 11 bases align to TRBD1. This CDR3 has 14 residues. Trimming removed 0 bases from V and 7 bases from J; junction bases left unmatched: 2. Per the germline V gene, CDR1 is SGHRS and CDR2 is YFSETQ. The CDR3 loop is CASSLGDRGNEAFF. In nucleotides, the CDR3 is TGCGCCAGCAGCTTGGGGGACAGGGGGAATGAAGCTTTCTTT.

The V call is TRBV18, the J call TRBJ2-3; 9 bases agree with TRBD2. Germline V gene sequence: CDR1 KGHSH, CDR2 LQKENI. V trimming: 6 bases; J trimming: 5 bases; junction bases outside the gene matches: 3. The CDR3 runs to 13 residues. CDR3 nucleotide sequence: TGTGCCAGCTCTTCGCGGGAGGGAGATACGCAGTATTTT. Protein: CASSSREGDTQYF.

There are a few counts of this clone. The chain is built from TRBV4-1 and TRBJ1-4; the D is unclear. The CDR3 has 17 residues. Deletions cut 3 bases from V and 3 bases from J, with 17 bases between. CDR1 is MGHRA, CDR2 YSYEKL, per germline. CDR3 coding DNA: TGCGCCAGCAGCCACGATCCCCCCGGGGATCCTAATGAAAAACTGTTTTTT. Its protein is CASSHDPPGDPNEKLFF.

CDR3: CASSQDRGGWTEAFF. The CDR3 DNA sequence: TGCGCCAGCAGCCAAGATAGGGGAGGTTGGACTGAAGCTTTCTTT. The chain couples TRBV4-1 to TRBJ1-1; D might be TRBD1 (5 bases). The CDR3 is 15 amino acids. Between the trimmed V and J ends, which lost 0 bases and 5 bases, there was a span of 13 bases. CDR1 and CDR2 from the germline V gene are MGHRA and YSYEKL.

The J gene is TRBJ2-1, the V gene TRBV7-2; 11 bases are shared with TRBD2. Trimming removed 4 bases from V and 7 bases from J; junction bases left unmatched: 9. Germline values: CDR1 SGHTA, CDR2 FQGNSA. CDR3 length: 16 amino acids. CDR3: CASSSPLAGGINEQFF. The CDR3 DNA reads as TGTGCCAGCAGCTCCCCCCTAGCGGGAGGAATAAATGAGCAGTTCTTC.

The chain combines TRBV5-5 with TRBJ2-1; D is unclear. Germline V CDR1 and CDR2: SGHKS, YYEKEE (reference sequence). Trimming removed 0 bases from V and 3 bases from J, with 7 bases in between. There are 14 residues in the CDR3. In nucleotides, the CDR3 is TGTGCCAGCAGCTTGGACACTAACTACAATGAGCAGTTCTTC. It codes for CASSLDTNYNEQFF. The complete variable domain, with remaining parts taken from reference TRBV5-5 and TRBJ2-1, reads DAGVTQSPTHLIKTRGQQVTLRCSPISGHKSVSWYQQVLGQGPQFIFQYYEKEERGRGNFPDRFSARQFPNYSSELNVNALLLGDSALYLCASSLDTNYNEQFFGPGTRLTVL.

The chain couples TRBV25-1 to TRBJ2-4; 10 bases are a match to TRBD2. CDR3 length equals 13 residues. Germline loops: CDR1 MGHDK, CDR2 SYGVNS. V lost 8 bases to trimming and J lost 11 bases; unmatched junction nucleotides: 9. The DNA for the CDR3 is TGTGCCAGCGCAGCGGGGGGGGTTGTGGTTCAGTACTTC. It specifies CASAAGGVVVQYF.

This CDR3 reads CASSPEVVAGGYEQYF. Here the CDR3 DNA reads TGCGCCAGCAGCCCCGAGGTGGTAGCGGGAGGTTACGAGCAGTACTTC. The chain uses TRBV4-1 and TRBJ2-7; 10 nucleotides agree with TRBD2. CDR1 is MGHRA and CDR2 is YSYEKL in the germline V gene. The trim removed 4 bases at V and 4 bases at J, leaving 10 bases unmatched. The CDR3 spans 16 residues.

This clone was found a few times. The chain joins TRBV11-2 to TRBJ2-5; D is unresolved. Germline assignment: CDR1 SGHAT and CDR2 FQNNGV. This CDR3 spans 15 amino acids. The V and J ends lost 0 bases and 5 bases respectively, with 13 bases between them. The CDR3 DNA sequence: TGTGCCAGCAGCTTAGATCAACCCCCCGGGGAGACCCAGTACTTC. Amino acids: CASSLDQPPGETQYF.

This rearrangement joins TRBV30 to TRBJ2-1; D might be TRBD1 (6 bases). The CDR3 has 13 residues. Trimming removed 5 bases at V and 10 bases at J, with 18 bases between. Germline V gives CDR1 GTSNPN, CDR2 SVGIG (reference sequence). This chain's CDR3 is CAWQGRLGKEQFF. Written as DNA, the CDR3 is TGTGCCTGGCAGGGGCGCCTCGGGAAAGAGCAGTTCTTC.

The chain links TRBV11-3 to TRBJ2-4; unclear D gene. Trimming shortened V by 5 bases and J by 7 bases, and 12 bases separated the two germline ends. The CDR3 sequence is 13 residues long. Germline CDR1 is SGHNT and CDR2 is YENEEA. The CDR3 bases are TGTGCCAGCAGCGATTTCTCCCAGAACATTCAGTACTTC. It specifies CASSDFSQNIQYF.

This clone was detected a few times. The chain links TRBV7-9 to TRBJ2-1; D unresolved. CDR3 length: 11 amino acids. CDR1 is SEHNR, CDR2 FQNEAQ, per germline (reference sequence). V was shortened by 5 bases and J by 8 bases, with 7 bases between the two germline ends. CDR3 protein: CASSGLDEQFF. CDR3 DNA sequence: TGTGCCAGCAGCGGTTTAGATGAGCAGTTCTTC.

This clone has just a few counts. V usage is TRBV7-9 and J usage is TRBJ2-6; D is unresolved. This CDR3 region has 13 residues. The V gene lost 7 bases and the J gene lost 1 base, with 5 bases spanning the gap. The V gene's germline CDR1 is SEHNR and CDR2 FQNEAQ (reference sequence). In nucleotides, the CDR3 is TGTGCCAGCACTAATTCTGGGGCCAACGTCCTGACTTTC. It specifies CASTNSGANVLTF.

The sample holds a few counts of this clone. The genes are TRBV6-5 and TRBJ1-1; D uncertain. Trimming took off 0 bases at V and 4 bases at J, with 12 bases between the two ends. The V gene's germline CDR1 is MNHEY and CDR2 SVGAGI. The CDR3 spans 15 residues. Written as DNA, the CDR3 is TGTGCCAGCAGTTACTCAGTCCCGCGGGTCACTGAAGCTTTCTTT. This translates into CASSYSVPRVTEAFF.

This clone has just a few counts. This chain links TRBV5-1 with TRBJ2-1; 7 positions agree with TRBD2. The CDR3 covers 16 residues. After removal of 0 bases from V and 2 bases from J, the junction contained 5 bases not matched to a gene. Germline-derived CDR1 and CDR2 are SGHRS and YFSETQ. Here the CDR3 reads CASSLAAGVAYNEQFF. The CDR3 DNA sequence: TGCGCCAGCAGCTTGGCCGCGGGGGTCGCCTACAATGAGCAGTTCTTC.

This clone was found a few times. This chain uses TRBV2 with TRBJ2-1; 7 nucleotides agree with TRBD1. The J segment lost 8 bases and the V segment lost 7 bases, leaving 5 bases of the junction unmatched. The CDR3 loop spans 12 amino acids. Germline CDR1 and CDR2: SNHLY and FYNNEI. CDR3 nucleotides: TGTGCCAGCAAGTGGGACAGCTATGAGCAGTTCTTC. It codes for CASKWDSYEQFF.

The chain employs TRBV28 and TRBJ2-7; D might be TRBD1 (5 bases). Trimming left V 8 bases short and J 0 bases short, with 17 bases between. Germline values: CDR1 MDHEN, CDR2 SYDVKM. The CDR3 totals 15 residues. The CDR3 loop is CASEYRRQGSYEQYF. The CDR3 region has the DNA TGTGCCAGCGAATACCGGCGTCAGGGCTCCTACGAGCAGTACTTC.

The CDR3 bases are TGTGCCAGCAGTGCCAACCCCGGGACTAGCGGGAGCCACCGGGAGCTGTTTTTT. This encodes CASSANPGTSGSHRELFF. The chain employs TRBV25-1 and TRBJ2-2; 14 nucleotides match TRBD2. Germline-derived CDR1 and CDR2 are MGHDK and SYGVNS. The J segment lost 9 bases and the V segment lost 4 bases, leaving 13 bases of the junction unmatched. This CDR3 is 18 amino acids long.

V is TRBV19 and J is TRBJ2-5; 10 bases match TRBD2. The CDR3 is 15 amino acids. The junction had 10 bases not matched to a gene; V was cut back by 8 bases and J by 4 bases. Germline V gene sequence: CDR1 LNHDA, CDR2 SQIVND (reference sequence). The CDR3 DNA reads as TGTGCCAGTGAAAGCGGGAGGGCCGAGGGAGAGACCCAGTACTTC. Translated: CASESGRAEGETQYF. The complete variable domain, with remaining parts taken from reference TRBV19 and TRBJ2-5, reads DGGITQSPKYLFRKEGQNVTLSCEQNLNHDAMYWYRQDPGQGLRLIYYSQIVNDFQKGDIAEGYSVSREKKESFPLTVTSAQKNPTAFYLCASESGRAEGETQYFGPGTRLLVL.

This clone was detected only a few times. The DNA of the CDR3 is TGTGCCAGCTCCCAGATCCGGGTCAGCTACGAGCAGTACTTC. It is translated as CASSQIRVSYEQYF. The chain joins TRBV18 to TRBJ2-7; no clear D. The CDR3 extends over 14 amino acids. In germline, CDR1 is KGHSH, CDR2 LQKENI. Trimming left V 6 bases short and J 3 bases short, with 15 bases between.

In its sample, this clone was seen a few times. V usage is TRBV6-6 and J usage is TRBJ1-2, with D maybe TRBD1 (5 bases). V gave up 2 bases and J gave up 5 bases, with 15 bases separating them. CDR1 and CDR2 (germline): MNHNY, SVGAGI (reference sequence). This CDR3 spans 15 amino acids. The CDR3 coding sequence is TGTGCCAGCAGTTACGGCCAGGGCGGGGAATATGGCTACACCTTC. Its protein product is CASSYGQGGEYGYTF.

This clone was seen a few times. This chain links TRBV28 with TRBJ2-3; D unresolved. The CDR3 is 13 residues long. Germline CDR1 MDHEN, CDR2 SYDVKM. Trimming shortened V by 3 bases and J by 2 bases, and 6 bases separated the two germline ends. The CDR3 sequence: CASSLRTTDTQYF. CDR3 DNA sequence: TGTGCCAGCAGTTTGCGCACCACAGATACGCAGTATTTT.

This clone has only a few counts. The chain has TRBV5-4 and TRBJ2-2, with D tentatively TRBD1 (5 bases). Trimming removed 0 bases from V and 8 bases from J, with 17 bases in between. CDR3 length: 16 amino acids. The germline gives CDR1 SGHNT, CDR2 YYREEE (reference sequence). This CDR3 reads CASSLEQATMGGELFF. Written as DNA, the CDR3 is TGTGCCAGCAGCTTGGAACAGGCAACGATGGGAGGGGAGCTGTTTTTT.

The V call is TRBV7-2, the J call TRBJ2-7; a weak D match, TRBD2 (5 bases). This CDR3 region has 16 residues. Germline loops: CDR1 SGHTA, CDR2 FQGNSA. Trimming cost V 5 bases and J 1 base, with 18 bases left between them. This CDR3 is CASSPELVPPSYEQYV. The CDR3 DNA is TGTGCCAGCAGCCCAGAACTAGTCCCTCCATCCTACGAGCAGTACGTC.